This T cell receptor (beta chain) derives from a study of cytomegalovirus exposure and HLA in healthy donors. Those who donated were healthy bone marrow donors. With regard to this clone: Its matching antigen is unknown.

CDR3 length: 14 residues. Trimming removed 6 bases from V and 2 bases from J; junction bases left unmatched: 7. CDR1 and CDR2 from the germline V gene are SGHRS and YFSETQ. Primers included in the PCR were 60 Vbeta and 13 Jbeta primers. The assay was immunoSEQ multiplex PCR, and TCRdb's table has in-frame clones only and misses some. The sample lists 60,000 to 70,000 clones, about 79% occurring once. General observations from the study: CMV antigen specificity of a few CMV-associated chains was confirmed in vitro. On later analysis, the bulk of CMV-associated TCR beta chains appeared to be HLA-restricted.

The sequenced sample consisted of PBMCs. V usage is TRBV5-1 and J usage is TRBJ2-5; 7 nucleotides agree with TRBD1. The source is a man between 60 and 75 years old in good health and CMV-seropositive. CDR3 sequence: CASTDQTGQETQYF. The CDR3 DNA sequence: TGCGCCAGCACCGACCAGACAGGGCAAGAGACCCAGTACTTC.